Listed below are T cell receptor beta chains from one sample, sequenced in a study of identical twins. Each CDR3 protein is one row after TCRdb ran MiXCR on the 5' RACE reads. The top ten clones hold approximately 3% of a sample with some 590,000 distinct CDR3 sequences, around a tenth of them seen once. These data are also associated with another study on yellow fever vaccine responses in identical twins.

Material: PBMCs. Source of these receptors: a young woman in good health. Each CDR3 is given with its conserved first and last residue. Fields, in order: clone size, J gene, CDR3 length, V gene, D gene, CDR3 protein, CDR3 DNA. D genes are given only for firm matches. The listing skips clone size in some rows; elsewhere it reads once, few, many or a size class.

clone size: -; J gene: TRBJ1-5; CDR3 length: 15; V gene: TRBV2; D gene: -; CDR3 protein: CASSGGATSREPQHF; CDR3 DNA: TGTGCCAGCAGCGGGGGCGCAACATCAAGGGAGCCCCAGCATTTT
clone size: few; J gene: TRBJ2-3; CDR3 length: 14; V gene: TRBV10-3; D gene: -; CDR3 protein: CASRGRRITDTQYF; CDR3 DNA: TGTGCCTCCAGGGGCAGGAGAATCACAGATACGCAGTATTTT
clone size: many; J gene: TRBJ1-1; CDR3 length: 15; V gene: TRBV7-2; D gene: -; CDR3 protein: CASSLAGTANTEAFF; CDR3 DNA: TGTGCCAGCAGCTTAGCAGGGACGGCGAACACTGAAGCTTTCTTT
clone size: -; J gene: TRBJ2-5; CDR3 length: 15; V gene: TRBV6-1; D gene: -; CDR3 protein: CASSEALGTPRSQYF; CDR3 DNA: TGTGCCAGCAGTGAGGCTCTCGGGACGCCCAGGTCCCAGTACTTC
clone size: many; J gene: TRBJ2-1; CDR3 length: 17; V gene: TRBV12-3/TRBV12-4; D gene: TRBD2; CDR3 protein: CASSFILGLAGVVEQFF; CDR3 DNA: TGTGCCAGCAGTTTTATATTGGGTCTAGCGGGAGTGGTTGAGCAGTTCTTC
clone size: few; J gene: TRBJ2-7; CDR3 length: 14; V gene: TRBV2; D gene: -; CDR3 protein: CASSEALRGWEQYF; CDR3 DNA: TGTGCCAGCAGTGAAGCGCTTCGGGGGTGGGAGCAGTACTTC
clone size: -; J gene: TRBJ2-1; CDR3 length: 15; V gene: TRBV7-2; D gene: TRBD2; CDR3 protein: CASSFWRGGGNEQFF; CDR3 DNA: TGTGCCAGCAGCTTTTGGAGGGGCGGGGGCAATGAGCAGTTCTTC
clone size: many; J gene: TRBJ2-1; CDR3 length: 14; V gene: TRBV12-3/TRBV12-4; D gene: TRBD2; CDR3 protein: CASSPSGGADEQFF; CDR3 DNA: TGTGCCAGCAGTCCTAGCGGGGGGGCTGATGAGCAGTTCTTC
clone size: -; J gene: TRBJ1-2; CDR3 length: 16; V gene: TRBV7-8; D gene: -; CDR3 protein: CASSLTQGGSNYGYTF; CDR3 DNA: TGTGCCAGCAGCTTGACCCAAGGGGGATCTAACTATGGCTACACCTTC
clone size: -; J gene: TRBJ2-2; CDR3 length: 17; V gene: TRBV10-2; D gene: -; CDR3 protein: CASSVVFGGASPGELFF; CDR3 DNA: TGCGCCAGCAGTGTTGTTTTTGGGGGGGCGAGTCCCGGGGAGCTGTTTTTT
clone size: many; J gene: TRBJ2-4; CDR3 length: 17; V gene: TRBV6-5; D gene: TRBD1; CDR3 protein: CASSSPGQGLAKNIQYF; CDR3 DNA: TGTGCCAGCAGTTCCCCCGGACAGGGCCTAGCCAAAAACATTCAGTACTTC
clone size: few; J gene: TRBJ2-7; CDR3 length: 14; V gene: TRBV27; D gene: TRBD2; CDR3 protein: CASSPGRGGNEQYF; CDR3 DNA: TGTGCCAGCAGCCCAGGGCGGGGGGGCAACGAGCAGTACTTC
clone size: -; J gene: TRBJ2-2; CDR3 length: 15; V gene: TRBV5-4; D gene: -; CDR3 protein: CASSPASERGRELFF; CDR3 DNA: TGTGCCAGCAGCCCCGCCTCGGAACGGGGCCGGGAGCTGTTTTTT
clone size: -; J gene: TRBJ2-5; CDR3 length: 13; V gene: TRBV20-1; D gene: -; CDR3 protein: CSARDPRRETQYF; CDR3 DNA: TGCAGTGCTAGAGATCCTAGAAGGGAGACCCAGTACTTC
clone size: -; J gene: TRBJ2-7; CDR3 length: 15; V gene: TRBV15; D gene: TRBD2; CDR3 protein: CATSRDGTSGYEQYF; CDR3 DNA: TGTGCCACCAGCAGAGATGGGACTAGCGGCTACGAGCAGTACTTC
clone size: many; J gene: TRBJ1-2; CDR3 length: 15; V gene: TRBV4-3; D gene: -; CDR3 protein: CASSQFTDVLYGYTF; CDR3 DNA: TGCGCCAGCAGCCAATTTACGGACGTCCTATATGGCTACACCTTC
clone size: few; J gene: TRBJ2-5; CDR3 length: 14; V gene: TRBV6-2/TRBV6-3; D gene: TRBD1; CDR3 protein: CASSYQGGLETQYF; CDR3 DNA: TGTGCCAGCAGTTACCAAGGGGGCCTGGAGACCCAGTACTTC
clone size: few; J gene: TRBJ2-3; CDR3 length: 13; V gene: TRBV5-1; D gene: -; CDR3 protein: CASSSQAPEGQYF; CDR3 DNA: TGCGCCAGCAGCTCCCAGGCCCCGGAGGGGCAGTATTTT
clone size: -; J gene: TRBJ2-1; CDR3 length: 14; V gene: TRBV6-1; D gene: TRBD2; CDR3 protein: CASSGAGGSDEQFF; CDR3 DNA: TGTGCCAGCAGTGGAGCGGGAGGGAGTGATGAGCAGTTCTTC
clone size: many; J gene: TRBJ2-1; CDR3 length: 13; V gene: TRBV20-1; D gene: TRBD2; CDR3 protein: CSAPIGGVGEQFF; CDR3 DNA: TGCAGTGCTCCCATTGGGGGGGTCGGTGAGCAGTTCTTC
clone size: many; J gene: TRBJ2-3; CDR3 length: 19; V gene: TRBV5-6; D gene: TRBD2; CDR3 protein: CASSQLGGREFTRADTQYF; CDR3 DNA: TGTGCCAGCAGCCAACTCGGAGGGAGGGAGTTTACGAGGGCAGATACGCAGTATTTT
clone size: few; J gene: TRBJ2-2; CDR3 length: 13; V gene: TRBV29-1; D gene: -; CDR3 protein: CSVEEPNTGELFF; CDR3 DNA: TGCAGCGTTGAAGAACCGAACACCGGGGAGCTGTTTTTT
clone size: few; J gene: TRBJ2-7; CDR3 length: 14; V gene: TRBV10-3; D gene: TRBD1; CDR3 protein: CAIRAGQDSYEQYF; CDR3 DNA: TGTGCCATCAGGGCGGGACAGGACTCCTACGAGCAGTACTTC
clone size: few; J gene: TRBJ1-1; CDR3 length: 13; V gene: TRBV12-3/TRBV12-4; D gene: -; CDR3 protein: CASCPNTNTEAFF; CDR3 DNA: TGTGCCAGCTGTCCAAATACGAACACTGAAGCTTTCTTT
clone size: few; J gene: TRBJ1-1; CDR3 length: 16; V gene: TRBV6-1; D gene: TRBD1; CDR3 protein: CASRTGQGGVNTEAFF; CDR3 DNA: TGTGCCAGCCGGACGGGACAGGGGGGAGTGAACACTGAAGCTTTCTTT
clone size: few; J gene: TRBJ2-3; CDR3 length: 14; V gene: TRBV6-1; D gene: -; CDR3 protein: CASTKQASTDTQYF; CDR3 DNA: TGTGCCAGCACAAAACAGGCTAGCACAGATACGCAGTATTTT
clone size: -; J gene: TRBJ2-7; CDR3 length: 12; V gene: TRBV6-6; D gene: TRBD1; CDR3 protein: CASSPGGQSGYF; CDR3 DNA: TGTGCCAGCAGCCCAGGGGGACAAAGCGGGTACTTC
clone size: few; J gene: TRBJ2-1; CDR3 length: 16; V gene: TRBV20-1; D gene: TRBD2; CDR3 protein: CSARDNPGLGLNEQFF; CDR3 DNA: TGCAGTGCTAGAGATAATCCGGGACTAGGCCTGAATGAGCAGTTCTTC
clone size: -; J gene: TRBJ2-1; CDR3 length: 14; V gene: TRBV12-3/TRBV12-4; D gene: TRBD2; CDR3 protein: CASSPPGLADEQFF; CDR3 DNA: TGTGCCAGCAGTCCCCCGGGACTAGCGGATGAGCAGTTCTTC
clone size: many; J gene: TRBJ2-5; CDR3 length: 14; V gene: TRBV6-1; D gene: -; CDR3 protein: CASPAPGDQETQYF; CDR3 DNA: TGTGCCAGTCCCGCCCCAGGGGACCAAGAGACCCAGTACTTC
clone size: -; J gene: TRBJ2-7; CDR3 length: 15; V gene: TRBV27; D gene: TRBD2; CDR3 protein: CASSLSAGGRYEQYF; CDR3 DNA: TGTGCCAGCAGTTTATCGGCGGGAGGGCGGTACGAGCAGTACTTC
clone size: -; J gene: TRBJ2-5; CDR3 length: 14; V gene: TRBV5-1; D gene: -; CDR3 protein: CASSSGDLEETQYF; CDR3 DNA: TGCGCCAGCAGCTCGGGGGACCTAGAAGAGACCCAGTACTTC
clone size: few; J gene: TRBJ2-1; CDR3 length: 15; V gene: TRBV29-1; D gene: -; CDR3 protein: CSVTSYPPLPHEQFF; CDR3 DNA: TGCAGCGTGACCTCGTATCCTCCACTCCCCCATGAGCAGTTCTTC
clone size: few; J gene: TRBJ2-5; CDR3 length: 16; V gene: TRBV4-1; D gene: -; CDR3 protein: CASSQPTGFLQETQYF; CDR3 DNA: TGCGCCAGCAGCCAACCGACAGGATTTTTACAAGAGACCCAGTACTTC
clone size: few; J gene: TRBJ2-3; CDR3 length: 17; V gene: TRBV20-1; D gene: TRBD2; CDR3 protein: CSARVVAGGPITDTQYF; CDR3 DNA: TGCAGTGCTAGAGTGGTAGCGGGAGGGCCTATCACAGATACGCAGTATTTT
clone size: few; J gene: TRBJ2-3; CDR3 length: 14; V gene: TRBV20-1; D gene: -; CDR3 protein: CSIKTPNETDTQYF; CDR3 DNA: TGCAGTATCAAAACTCCTAACGAGACAGATACGCAGTATTTT
clone size: -; J gene: TRBJ2-7; CDR3 length: 14; V gene: TRBV10-3; D gene: TRBD2; CDR3 protein: CAISESGRGYEQYF; CDR3 DNA: TGTGCCATCAGTGAGAGCGGGAGAGGGTACGAGCAGTACTTC